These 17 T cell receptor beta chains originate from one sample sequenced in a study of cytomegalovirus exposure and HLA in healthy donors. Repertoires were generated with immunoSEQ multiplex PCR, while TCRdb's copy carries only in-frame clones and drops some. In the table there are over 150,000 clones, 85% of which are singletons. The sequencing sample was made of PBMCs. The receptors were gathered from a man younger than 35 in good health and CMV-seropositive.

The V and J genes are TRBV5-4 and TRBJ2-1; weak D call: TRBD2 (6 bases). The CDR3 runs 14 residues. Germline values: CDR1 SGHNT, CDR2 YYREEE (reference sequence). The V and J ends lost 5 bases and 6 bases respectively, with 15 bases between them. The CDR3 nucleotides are TGTGCCAGCAGTTTCGTAGGGACTCCCAATGAGCAGTTCTTC. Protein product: CASSFVGTPNEQFF.

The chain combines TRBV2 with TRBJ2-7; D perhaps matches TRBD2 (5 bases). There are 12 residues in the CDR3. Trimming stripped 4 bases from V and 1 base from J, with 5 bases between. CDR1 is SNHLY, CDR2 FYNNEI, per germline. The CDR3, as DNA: TGTGCCAGCAGTGGAGGGTCCTACGAGCAGTACTTC. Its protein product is CASSGGSYEQYF.

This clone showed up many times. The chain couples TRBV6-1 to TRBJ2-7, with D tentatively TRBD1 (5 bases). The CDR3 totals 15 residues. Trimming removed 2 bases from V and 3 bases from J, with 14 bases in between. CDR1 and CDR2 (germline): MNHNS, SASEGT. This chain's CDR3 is CASSESGHADYEQYF. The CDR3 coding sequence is TGTGCCAGCAGTGAATCAGGGCACGCGGACTACGAGCAGTACTTC.

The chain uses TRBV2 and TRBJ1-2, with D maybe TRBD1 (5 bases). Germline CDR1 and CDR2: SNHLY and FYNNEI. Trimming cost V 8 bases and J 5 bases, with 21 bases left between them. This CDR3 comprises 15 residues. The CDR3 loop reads CASGSGENAGYGYTF. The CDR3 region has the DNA TGTGCCAGCGGTTCGGGGGAGAACGCTGGGTATGGCTACACCTTC. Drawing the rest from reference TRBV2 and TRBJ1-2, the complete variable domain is EPEVTQTPSHQVTQMGQEVILRCVPISNHLYFYWYRQILGQKVEFLVSFYNNEISEKSEIFDDQFSVERPDGSNFTLKIRSTKLEDSAMYFCASGSGENAGYGYTFGSGTRLTVV.

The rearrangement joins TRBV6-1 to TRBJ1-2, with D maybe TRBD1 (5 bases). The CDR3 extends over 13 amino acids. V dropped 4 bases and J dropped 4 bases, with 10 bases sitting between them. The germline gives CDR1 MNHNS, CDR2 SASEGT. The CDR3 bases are TGTGCCAGCAGTGTAGACAGTTCCTATGGCTACACCTTC. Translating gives CASSVDSSYGYTF.

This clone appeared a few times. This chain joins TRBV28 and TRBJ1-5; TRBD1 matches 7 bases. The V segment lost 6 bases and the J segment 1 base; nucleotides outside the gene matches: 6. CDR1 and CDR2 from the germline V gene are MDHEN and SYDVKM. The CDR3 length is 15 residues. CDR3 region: CASRVTGVSNQPQHF. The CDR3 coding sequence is TGTGCCAGCAGGGTCACAGGGGTAAGCAATCAGCCCCAGCATTTT.

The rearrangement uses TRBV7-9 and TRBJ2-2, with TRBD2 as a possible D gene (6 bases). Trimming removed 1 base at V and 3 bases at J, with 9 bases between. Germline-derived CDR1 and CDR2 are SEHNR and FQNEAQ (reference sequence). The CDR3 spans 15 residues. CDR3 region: CASSLGSGDTGELFF. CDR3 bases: TGTGCCAGCAGCTTAGGGTCGGGGGACACCGGGGAGCTGTTTTTT.

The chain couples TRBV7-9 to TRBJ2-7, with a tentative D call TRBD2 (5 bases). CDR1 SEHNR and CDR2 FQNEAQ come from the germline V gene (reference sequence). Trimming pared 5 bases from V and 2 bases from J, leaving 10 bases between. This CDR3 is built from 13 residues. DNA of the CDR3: TGTGCCAGCAGCCGGGATCTGGCCTACGAGCAGTACTTC. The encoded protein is CASSRDLAYEQYF.

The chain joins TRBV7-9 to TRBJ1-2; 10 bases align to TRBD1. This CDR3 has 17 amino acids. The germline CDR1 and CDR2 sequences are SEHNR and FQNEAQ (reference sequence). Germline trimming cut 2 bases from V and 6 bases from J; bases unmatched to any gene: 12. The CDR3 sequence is CASSLSEIRDRGDGYTF. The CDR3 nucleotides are TGTGCCAGCAGCTTATCAGAGATCCGGGACAGGGGCGATGGCTACACCTTC.

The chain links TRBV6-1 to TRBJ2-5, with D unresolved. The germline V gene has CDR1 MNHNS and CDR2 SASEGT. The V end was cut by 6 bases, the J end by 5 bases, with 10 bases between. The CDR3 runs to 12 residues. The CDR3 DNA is TGTGCCAGCAGCAGGCCCCGGGAGACCCAGTACTTC. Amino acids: CASSRPRETQYF.

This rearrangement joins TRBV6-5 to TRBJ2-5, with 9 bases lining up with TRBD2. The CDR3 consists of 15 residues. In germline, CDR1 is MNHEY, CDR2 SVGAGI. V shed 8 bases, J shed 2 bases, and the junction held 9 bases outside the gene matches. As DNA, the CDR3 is TGTGCCAGCGGATTAGCGGGGGCTATACAAGAGACCCAGTACTTC. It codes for CASGLAGAIQETQYF.

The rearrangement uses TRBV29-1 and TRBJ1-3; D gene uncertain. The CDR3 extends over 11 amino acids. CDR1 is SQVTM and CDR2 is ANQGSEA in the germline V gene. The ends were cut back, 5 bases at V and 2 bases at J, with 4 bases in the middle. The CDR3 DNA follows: TGCAGCGTTAGCGCTGGAAACACCATATATTTT. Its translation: CSVSAGNTIYF.

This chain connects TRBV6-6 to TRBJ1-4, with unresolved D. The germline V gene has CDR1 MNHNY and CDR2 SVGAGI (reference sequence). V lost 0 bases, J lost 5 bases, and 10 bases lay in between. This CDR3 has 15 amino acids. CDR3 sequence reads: CASSYSEQLNEKLFF. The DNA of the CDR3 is TGTGCCAGCAGTTACTCTGAACAGCTAAATGAAAAACTGTTTTTT.

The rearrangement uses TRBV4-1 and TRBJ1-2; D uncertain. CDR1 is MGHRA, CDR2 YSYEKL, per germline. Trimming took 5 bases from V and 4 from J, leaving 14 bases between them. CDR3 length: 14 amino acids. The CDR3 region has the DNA TGCGCCAGCAGCAACCCCCCACAGAGCTATGGCTACACCTTC. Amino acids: CASSNPPQSYGYTF.

Here the CDR3 reads CAWSGASGTQETQYF. The DNA of the CDR3 is TGTGCCTGGAGTGGTGCTAGCGGGACCCAAGAGACCCAGTACTTC. J is TRBJ2-5 and V is TRBV30, with TRBD2 matching 9 bases. CDR1 is GTSNPN, CDR2 SVGIG, per germline (reference sequence). J lost 1 base, V lost 1 base, and 4 bases had no gene match. The CDR3 contains 15 residues.

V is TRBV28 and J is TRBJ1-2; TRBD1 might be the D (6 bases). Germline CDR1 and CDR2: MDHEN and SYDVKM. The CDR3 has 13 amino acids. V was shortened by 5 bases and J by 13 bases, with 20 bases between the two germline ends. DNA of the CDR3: TGTGCCAGCAGTGTACCGGACAGTCCAACGATCACCTTC. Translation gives CASSVPDSPTITF.

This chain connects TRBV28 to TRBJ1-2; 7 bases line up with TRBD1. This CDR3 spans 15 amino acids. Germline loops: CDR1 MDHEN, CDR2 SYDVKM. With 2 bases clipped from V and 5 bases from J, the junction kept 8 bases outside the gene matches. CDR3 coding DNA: TGTGCCAGCAGTTTACCGACAGGGATTACATATGGCTACACCTTC. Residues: CASSLPTGITYGYTF.